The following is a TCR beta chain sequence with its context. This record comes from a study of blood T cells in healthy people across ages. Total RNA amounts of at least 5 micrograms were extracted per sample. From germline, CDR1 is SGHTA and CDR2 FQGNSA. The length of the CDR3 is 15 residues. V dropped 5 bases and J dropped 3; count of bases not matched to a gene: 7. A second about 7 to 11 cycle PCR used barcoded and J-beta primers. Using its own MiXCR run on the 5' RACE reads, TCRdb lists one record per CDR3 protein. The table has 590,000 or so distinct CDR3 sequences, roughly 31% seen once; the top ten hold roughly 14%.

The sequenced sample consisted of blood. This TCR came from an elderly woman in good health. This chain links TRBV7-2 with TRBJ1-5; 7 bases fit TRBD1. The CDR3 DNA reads TGTGCCAGCAGCCCCGAGACAGGGAACAATCAGCCCCAGCATTTT. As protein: CASSPETGNNQPQHF.